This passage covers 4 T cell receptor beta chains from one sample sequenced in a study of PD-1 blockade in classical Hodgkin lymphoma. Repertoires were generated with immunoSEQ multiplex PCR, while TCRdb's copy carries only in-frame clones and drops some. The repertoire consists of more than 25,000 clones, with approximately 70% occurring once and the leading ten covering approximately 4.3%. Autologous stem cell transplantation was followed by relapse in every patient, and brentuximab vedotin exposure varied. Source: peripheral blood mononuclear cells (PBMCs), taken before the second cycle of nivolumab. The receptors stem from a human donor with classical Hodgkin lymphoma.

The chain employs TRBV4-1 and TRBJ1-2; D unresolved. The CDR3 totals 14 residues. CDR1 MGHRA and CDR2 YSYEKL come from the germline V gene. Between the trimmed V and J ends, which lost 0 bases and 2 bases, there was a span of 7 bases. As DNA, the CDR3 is TGCGCCAGCAGCCAAGAATCCCTCAACTATGGCTACACCTTC. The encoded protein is CASSQESLNYGYTF.

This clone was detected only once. In DNA form, the CDR3 reads TGTGCCAGCAGCTTAGCGGGAGGGCCCTCCTACGAGCAGTACTTC. It specifies CASSLAGGPSYEQYF. The J gene is TRBJ2-7, the V gene TRBV7-2, with TRBD2 matching over 7 bases. This CDR3 is 15 amino acids long. In germline, CDR1 is SGHTA, CDR2 FQGNSA. The J segment lost 0 bases and the V segment lost 0 bases, leaving 2 bases of the junction unmatched. The variable domain in full, completed from reference TRBV7-2 and TRBJ2-7, reads GAGVSQSPSNKVTEKGKDVELRCDPISGHTALYWYRQSLGQGLEFLIYFQGNSAPDKSGLPSDRFSAERTGGSVSTLTIQRTQQEDSAVYLCASSLAGGPSYEQYFGPGTRLTVT.

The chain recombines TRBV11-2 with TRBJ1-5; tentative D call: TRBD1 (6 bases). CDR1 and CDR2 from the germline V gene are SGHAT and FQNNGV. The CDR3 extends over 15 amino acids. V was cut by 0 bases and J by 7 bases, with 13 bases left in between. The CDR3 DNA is TGTGCCAGCAGCTTAGAGGGCACGGGGGCCCAGCCCCAGCATTTT. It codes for CASSLEGTGAQPQHF.

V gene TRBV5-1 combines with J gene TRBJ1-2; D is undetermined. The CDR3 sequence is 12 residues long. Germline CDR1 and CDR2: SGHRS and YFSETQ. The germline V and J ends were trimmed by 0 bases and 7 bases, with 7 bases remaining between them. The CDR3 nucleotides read TGCGCCAGCAGCTTGGATCGTGGTGGCTACACCTTC. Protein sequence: CASSLDRGGYTF.